This T cell receptor beta chain is from a study of shared clonotypes between healthy human individuals. Findings of the study overall: When compared with the clonotypes that were shared by all four sorted-subset donors, the non-shared clonotypes turned out to have lower generation probabilities. With a handful of donors compared, roughly 5% of naive CD4 clonotypes were shared.

For this clone: Its specificity is not known.

In the authors' methods: Junction-only sequences without quality scores were provided by ImmunoSEQ, so filtering was different. TCRdb keeps only in-frame clones here, not all; method: immunoSEQ multiplex PCR. D and trimming come from the DNA, and the V and J calls and clone size come from that table. The repertoire holds around 980,000 clones, with around 82% as singletons. This CDR3 comprises 15 residues. Germline V lookup: CDR1 SGHNT, CDR2 YYREEE (reference sequence). V lost 4 bases and J lost 4; bases outside the gene matches: 7. The chain links TRBV5-4 to TRBJ2-7; 11 nucleotides match TRBD2. This sequence was found in a man younger than 30 in good health. Some clones in this sample may be carry-over from other donors' samples. The sequencing input was memory CD4+ T cells from PBMCs. Subset defined: CD45RA-negative fraction. The CDR3 DNA is TGTGCCAGCAGCGCTCCGGGACTAGCGGTTTACGAGCAGTACTTC. Residues: CASSAPGLAVYEQYF.